This entry concerns a single T cell receptor beta chain. The data were taken from a study of blood T cell repertoires in COVID-19. The CDR3 is made up of 13 amino acids. Some clones are missing from TCRdb's copy, which holds only in-frame ones; the method was immunoSEQ multiplex PCR. The table includes 390,000 or so clones, around 86% detected once. The sample comprised peripheral blood. The source of this sequence is a woman aged 30 to 39 with active or convalescent COVID-19. V gene TRBV12-2 combines with J gene TRBJ1-5; the table names TRBD1, a call not compared with the DNA. TRBV12-2 is reported as a pseudogene. The CDR3: CACFLQGNQPQHF. As DNA, the CDR3 is TGTGCATGCTTCTTACAGGGGAATCAGCCCCAGCATTTT.